The sequence of this T cell receptor beta chain was determined in a study of metastatic and nonmetastatic thyroid tumors. Per germline, CDR1 MNHEY and CDR2 SVGEGT. The CDR3 contains 12 residues. Nobody among the patients had been given any treatment before thyroid surgery. Comments on this clone: One end of the junction does not line up with germline, which may come from a read error.

MiXCR reprocessed the PCR reads for TCRdb. The sample holds 30,000 to 40,000 clones, about 21% seen once. The receptor was isolated from a male donor with papillary thyroid cancer or a benign thyroid nodule (not recorded which). Some clones in this sample may be carry-over from other donors' samples. Sequenced input: tumor tissue. The genes are TRBV6-2 or TRBV6-3 and TRBJ2-5; TRBD1 is a possible D gene (7 bases). The CDR3 coding sequence is TGTGCCAGCAGCAGGGGGGTAGAGACGCAGTACTTC. Residues: CASSRGVETQYF.